These 28 T cell receptor beta chains originate from one sample sequenced in a study of cytomegalovirus exposure and HLA in healthy donors. Primers included in the PCR were 60 Vbeta and 13 Jbeta primers. Measured with immunoSEQ multiplex PCR; TCRdb has only the in-frame clones, and not every one. Altogether roughly 200,000 clones are present, approximately 11% being singletons, with the ten largest covering under 10%. Sequenced material: PBMCs. The receptors here all came from a man aged 45-60 years in good health and CMV-seropositive.

The sample holds a few counts of this clone. The rearrangement joins TRBV5-1 to TRBJ2-2; 7 nucleotides align to TRBD1. V was pared by 4 bases and J by 4 bases, with 7 bases of the junction left unmatched. Looked up from germline, CDR1 is SGHRS and CDR2 is YFSETQ. The CDR3 contains 15 residues. The CDR3 nucleotides are TGCGCCAGCAGCACAGGGGTTATGTCCACCGGGGAGCTGTTTTTT. Protein product: CASSTGVMSTGELFF.

The chain uses TRBV2 and TRBJ1-3; possibly TRBD1 for D (6 bases). Germline V gene data show CDR1 as SNHLY and CDR2 as FYNNEI. The V gene lost 1 base and the J gene lost 4 bases, with 8 bases spanning the gap. The CDR3 has 14 amino acids. Here the CDR3 reads CASSEVGGGNTIYF. In nucleotides, the CDR3 is TGTGCCAGCAGTGAAGTAGGGGGAGGAAACACCATATATTTT.

The V call is TRBV15, the J call TRBJ2-3; D possibly corresponds to TRBD2 (6 bases). The CDR3 has 15 amino acids. V lost 8 bases and J 5 bases, leaving 20 bases between the germline ends. Germline V gene sequence: CDR1 LNHNV, CDR2 YYDKDF (reference sequence). The CDR3 region has the DNA TGTGCCACCGCCCGGGACTCCGCTCAGGGAGATACGCAGTATTTT. Translated, it gives CATARDSAQGDTQYF.

This clone has just a few counts. This is likely a read error, given that the CDR3 carries no conserved phenylalanine or tryptophan at its end. The chain is built from TRBV27 and TRBJ1-5; D gene ambiguous. With 2 bases removed from V and 6 bases from J, the gap between germline ends came to 17 bases. This CDR3 is built from 16 residues. In germline, CDR1 is MNHEY, CDR2 SMNVEV (reference sequence). CDR3 loop: CASSLRAEREGQPQHV. Written as DNA, the CDR3 is TGTGCCAGCAGTTTAAGAGCCGAGAGGGAAGGTCAGCCCCAGCATGTT.

About this clone itself: Other DNA sequences of this sample code for an identical CDR3. The V call is TRBV2, the J call TRBJ1-5, with a weak D call TRBD1 (6 bases). Deletions cut 8 bases from V and 3 bases from J, with 14 bases between. Looked up from germline, CDR1 is SNHLY and CDR2 is FYNNEI. This CDR3 comprises 14 residues. The chain's CDR3 is CASQKGGYNQPQHF. The DNA for the CDR3 is TGTGCCAGCCAAAAAGGGGGATACAATCAGCCCCAGCATTTT. Together with reference TRBV2 and TRBJ1-5, the CDR3 gives the full variable domain: EPEVTQTPSHQVTQMGQEVILRCVPISNHLYFYWYRQILGQKVEFLVSFYNNEISEKSEIFDDQFSVERPDGSNFTLKIRSTKLEDSAMYFCASQKGGYNQPQHFGDGTRLSIL.

The CDR3 bases are TGTGCCAGCAGCTTAGACACAGGGGCTGGAGGCTACACCTTC. This translates into CASSLDTGAGGYTF. This sequence joins TRBV7-2 and TRBJ1-2; 7 bases match TRBD1. V lost 1 base to trimming and J lost 8 bases; unmatched junction nucleotides: 7. There are 14 residues in the CDR3. Germline V CDR1 and CDR2: SGHTA, FQGNSA. The full variable domain, with the rest looked up from reference TRBV7-2 and TRBJ1-2, is GAGVSQSPSNKVTEKGKDVELRCDPISGHTALYWYRQSLGQGLEFLIYFQGNSAPDKSGLPSDRFSAERTGGSVSTLTIQRTQQEDSAVYLCASSLDTGAGGYTFGSGTRLTVV.

The chain employs TRBV25-1 and TRBJ2-3, with D perhaps TRBD2 (5 bases). This CDR3 has 13 residues. Germline loops: CDR1 MGHDK, CDR2 SYGVNS. Trimming stripped 6 bases from V and 5 bases from J, with 12 bases between. This CDR3 is CASRERVEDTQYF. CDR3 DNA: TGTGCCAGCAGAGAGAGGGTGGAAGATACGCAGTATTTT.

This chain uses TRBV5-1 with TRBJ1-2, with 9 bases fitting TRBD1. The CDR3 consists of 13 residues. The V gene's germline CDR1 is SGHRS and CDR2 YFSETQ. The J segment lost 4 bases and the V segment lost 4 bases, leaving 2 bases of the junction unmatched. CDR3 in DNA: TGCGCCAGCAGCAAGGGACAGGGCTATGGCTACACCTTC. Protein: CASSKGQGYGYTF.

This chain uses TRBV30 with TRBJ1-5; no reliable D call. V was shortened by 4 bases and J by 7 bases, with 17 bases between the two germline ends. The germline gives CDR1 GTSNPN, CDR2 SVGIG (reference sequence). The CDR3 totals 14 residues. The CDR3, as DNA: TGTGCCTGGAATCCCGGTCCCGGCGGGCAGCCCCAGCATTTT. Protein product: CAWNPGPGGQPQHF.

The genes are TRBV19 and TRBJ2-2; D gene unclear. V gave up 1 base and J gave up 4 bases, with 7 bases separating them. The CDR3 spans 14 residues. From germline, CDR1 is LNHDA and CDR2 SQIVND (reference sequence). CDR3 bases: TGTGCCAGTAGTATAGGTCTCAGCACCGGGGAGCTGTTTTTT. It translates to CASSIGLSTGELFF.

This clone was counted a few times. CDR3 region: CASSLGALAGGGNEQFF. In nucleotides, the CDR3 is TGTGCCAGCAGCTTAGGAGCTCTAGCGGGGGGGGGCAATGAGCAGTTCTTC. The chain is built from TRBV11-3 and TRBJ2-1; 12 positions match TRBD2. Germline trimming cut 1 base from V and 6 bases from J; bases unmatched to any gene: 7. Germline loops: CDR1 SGHNT, CDR2 YENEEA. This CDR3 is 17 amino acids long.

This clone was detected only a few times. The chain is built from TRBV6-5 and TRBJ2-2, with a tentative D call TRBD2 (6 bases). In germline, CDR1 is MNHEY, CDR2 SVGAGI. Trimming removed 2 bases at V and 6 bases at J, with 13 bases between. This CDR3 contains 15 residues. For the CDR3, the DNA is TGTGCCAGCAGTTACATCCGGGGGACGGCCGGGGAGCTGTTTTTT. Residues: CASSYIRGTAGELFF.

This chain joins TRBV28 and TRBJ1-5, with D possibly matching TRBD1 (6 bases). CDR3 size: 12 residues. The germline V gene has CDR1 MDHEN and CDR2 SYDVKM. Between the trimmed V and J ends, which lost 6 bases and 9 bases, there was a span of 12 bases. The CDR3 coding sequence is TGTGCCAGCAGACAGGGTCTGAGGCCCCAGCATTTT. This encodes CASRQGLRPQHF.

V usage is TRBV2 and J usage is TRBJ2-2; D possibly corresponds to TRBD2 (6 bases). Germline CDR1 is SNHLY and CDR2 is FYNNEI. This CDR3 is built from 14 residues. V dropped 6 bases and J dropped 0 bases, with 8 bases sitting between them. CDR3 in amino acids: CASREGTNTGELFF. For the CDR3, the DNA is TGTGCCAGCAGGGAGGGGACGAACACCGGGGAGCTGTTTTTT. Supplemented by reference TRBV2 and TRBJ2-2, the full variable domain reads EPEVTQTPSHQVTQMGQEVILRCVPISNHLYFYWYRQILGQKVEFLVSFYNNEISEKSEIFDDQFSVERPDGSNFTLKIRSTKLEDSAMYFCASREGTNTGELFFGEGSRLTVL.

This clone was counted a few times. This chain joins TRBV18 and TRBJ1-4; D is possibly TRBD1 (5 bases). The CDR3 runs to 15 residues. Trimming took off 2 bases at V and 5 bases at J, with 12 bases between the two ends. Germline loops: CDR1 KGHSH, CDR2 LQKENI. The CDR3 bases are TGTGCCAGCTCACCAGAAATGCAGGGCAATGAAAAACTGTTTTTT. Amino acids: CASSPEMQGNEKLFF.

This clone was detected a few times. The chain carries TRBV7-8 and TRBJ1-5, with D tentatively TRBD1 (5 bases). Germline CDR1 SGHVS, CDR2 FQNEAQ. Trimming removed 3 bases at V and 5 bases at J, with 8 bases between. The CDR3 length is 13 residues. CDR3 amino acids: CASSFGTYQPQHF. The CDR3 nucleotides read TGTGCCAGCAGCTTCGGGACTTATCAGCCCCAGCATTTT.

This clone has more than one count but fewer than ten. This chain connects TRBV5-1 to TRBJ2-1, with 12 positions matching TRBD2. Germline V lookup: CDR1 SGHRS, CDR2 YFSETQ. V shed 4 bases and J 7 bases; nucleotides not matched to a gene: 9. The CDR3 totals 16 residues. For the CDR3, the DNA is TGCGCCAGCAGCCCGGGGTTAACTAGCGGGGGGAATGAGCAGTTCTTC. Amino acids: CASSPGLTSGGNEQFF.

The chain has TRBV7-9 and TRBJ2-3, with 8 bases lining up with TRBD1. This CDR3 comprises 15 residues. Trimming at V came to 3 bases and at J to 5 bases, leaving 7 bases not matched to a gene. Germline CDR1 and CDR2: SEHNR and FQNEAQ (reference sequence). The CDR3 region is CASSLRQGAEDTQYF. In nucleotides, the CDR3 is TGTGCCAGCAGCTTGAGGCAGGGGGCCGAAGATACGCAGTATTTT.

This clone came up a few times. This chain uses TRBV18 with TRBJ1-1; TRBD1 matches at 9 bases. CDR1 and CDR2 from the germline V gene are KGHSH and LQKENI. V lost 5 bases, J lost 2 bases, and 9 bases stayed unmatched. The CDR3 is made up of 16 amino acids. The CDR3 DNA is TGTGCCAGCTCAACCCCGCGGGACAGGGTAAACACTGAAGCTTTCTTT. Its protein is CASSTPRDRVNTEAFF.

This clone was seen many times. This chain uses TRBV27 with TRBJ1-6; 9 nucleotides match TRBD1. The V gene's germline CDR1 is MNHEY and CDR2 SMNVEV (reference sequence). This CDR3 comprises 18 residues. Trimming took 6 bases from V and 4 from J; bases not matched to a gene: 13. The CDR3 region is CASSSPRGQGLYNSPLHF. The DNA of the CDR3 is TGTGCCAGCAGCTCCCCCAGGGGACAGGGTCTTTATAATTCACCCCTCCACTTT.

This clone was counted between two and nine times. This sequence joins TRBV27 and TRBJ1-5; a weak D match, TRBD1 (6 bases). Germline CDR1 is MNHEY and CDR2 is SMNVEV (reference sequence). The V end was cut by 6 bases, the J end by 5 bases, with 23 bases between. This CDR3 is built from 17 residues. CDR3 nucleotides: TGTGCCAGCAGCCCTGGGCGTGGGGGGGCGGGTGATCAGCCCCAGCATTTT. This sequence encodes CASSPGRGGAGDQPQHF.

The sample holds a few counts of this clone. The CDR3 region is CASRGQGAGYTF. In DNA form, the CDR3 reads TGTGCCAGCAGAGGACAGGGGGCCGGCTACACCTTC. The chain links TRBV27 to TRBJ1-2, with 11 bases matching TRBD1. Germline values: CDR1 MNHEY, CDR2 SMNVEV (reference sequence). The V and J ends lost 6 bases and 8 bases, in that order; junction bases with no gene match: 2. The CDR3 totals 12 residues.

A few counts support this clone. The germline gene is not matched at one end of the junction; a read error may be the cause. The chain couples TRBV6-6 to TRBJ2-3, with 11 bases lining up with TRBD2. This CDR3 comprises 16 residues. The germline CDR1 and CDR2 sequences are MNHNY and SVGAGI (reference sequence). CDR3 protein: CAGSSALAGGTDTQYF. The CDR3 nucleotides read TGTGCCGGCAGTTCCGCCCTAGCGGGGGGTACAGATACGCAGTATTTT.

For this clone: In the same sample, other DNA sequences code for this CDR3. Written as DNA, the CDR3 is TGTGCCAGCAGCTTAAGAACGAGCGGGGGGAGAGCAGTACAGTACTTC. This encodes CASSLRTSGGRAVQYF. V gene TRBV5-6 combines with J gene TRBJ2-7; TRBD2 matches 9 bases. The J segment lost 10 bases and the V segment lost 2 bases, leaving 16 bases of the junction unmatched. From germline, CDR1 is SGHDT and CDR2 YYEEEE. The CDR3 has 16 residues.

This clone was seen only a few times. The chain links TRBV7-6 to TRBJ2-5; 15 bases agree with TRBD2. The CDR3 runs 17 residues. The junction had 8 bases not matched to a gene; V was cut back by 4 bases and J by 5 bases. Germline assignment: CDR1 SGHVS and CDR2 FNYEAQ. The CDR3 spells CASSSEGLAGGRETQYF. The CDR3 coding sequence is TGTGCCAGCAGCTCGGAGGGACTAGCGGGGGGTCGGGAGACCCAGTACTTC.

This sequence joins TRBV4-1 and TRBJ2-3, with TRBD1 identical over 8 bases. This CDR3 region has 14 residues. CDR1 is MGHRA and CDR2 is YSYEKL in the germline V gene. J lost 5 bases, V lost 4 bases, and 5 bases had no gene match. The CDR3 reads CASSLGQGVDTQYF. The CDR3 nucleotides read TGCGCCAGCAGCCTTGGACAGGGCGTAGATACGCAGTATTTT.

This clone occurred a few times. This chain links TRBV11-3 with TRBJ1-2, with 7 bases fitting TRBD1. The CDR3 has 17 residues. V lost 3 bases, J lost 7 bases, and 17 bases stayed unmatched. In germline, CDR1 is SGHNT, CDR2 YENEEA. The CDR3 DNA reads as TGTGCCAGCAGCTTCAGTCCGGCAGGGGGAAAGGGGATTGGCTACACCTTC. Its translation: CASSFSPAGGKGIGYTF.

This clone was observed a few times. The V call is TRBV5-8, the J call TRBJ2-1; D not certain. This CDR3 comprises 15 residues. The germline V gene has CDR1 SGHTS and CDR2 YDEGEE. V gave up 0 bases and J gave up 0 bases, with 7 bases separating them. CDR3: CASSLGQFSYNEQFF. The CDR3 region has the DNA TGTGCCAGCAGCTTGGGGCAGTTCTCCTACAATGAGCAGTTCTTC.